Listed below are T cell receptor beta chains from one sample, sequenced in a study of monozygotic twins with inflammatory bowel disease. TCRdb reprocessed the 5' RACE reads and keeps a single row for each CDR3 protein, giving no DNA. Its table lists some 190,000 distinct CDR3 sequences. The specimen sequenced was blood. The receptors shown here come from a human donor with ulcerative colitis or Crohn's disease, or a healthy co-twin of an affected twin (not recorded which). CDR3s include the opening cysteine and the closing phenylalanine or tryptophan.

V	J	CDR3
TRBV28	TRBJ1-5	CASRKNQPQHF
TRBV6-1	TRBJ1-1	CACTGRAGALLFEAFF
TRBV12-3/TRBV12-4	TRBJ1-1	CASSSAGTALEAFF
TRBV29-1	TRBJ1-1	CSVVLRGDRRNTEAFF
TRBV4-3	TRBJ1-4	CASSQEEGANEKLFF
TRBV5-1	TRBJ1-1	CASKVQGYTEAFF
TRBV6-6	TRBJ2-7	CASSYEGGYEQYF
TRBV7-8	TRBJ2-7	CASSFGGTSSSYEQYF
TRBV6-1	TRBJ2-7	CASSEARPYEQYF
TRBV28	TRBJ2-5	CASITGGQETQYF
TRBV19	TRBJ1-5	CASDSRGNQPQHF
TRBV12-3/TRBV12-4	TRBJ1-1	CASSPGYSPLDTEAFF
TRBV5-1	TRBJ1-3	CASSLVTGVDTIYF
TRBV4-1	TRBJ2-3	CASSHALAGGRDTQYF
TRBV12-3/TRBV12-4	TRBJ2-2	CASSLRTGAGELFF
TRBV20-1	TRBJ2-1	CSASPTVGGDNEQFF
TRBV7-6	TRBJ2-5	CASSQDRETQYF
TRBV14	TRBJ2-5	CASSQDGARRETQYF
TRBV7-9	TRBJ2-1	CASSLGLGLMNEQFF
TRBV20-1	TRBJ1-5	CSARDQGNQPQHF
TRBV5-1	TRBJ1-2	CASSFSGALFGYTF
TRBV11-2	TRBJ1-6	CASSLRARGISPLHF
TRBV7-2	TRBJ2-1	CASSSGAGGRGEQFF
TRBV5-4	TRBJ1-5	CASSLGGGVAQPQHF
TRBV28	TRBJ1-2	CASRFEGGAFYGYTF
TRBV5-6	TRBJ2-2	CASSFGYYGELFF
TRBV2	TRBJ2-5	CASRLAGETQYF
TRBV4-2	TRBJ1-2	CASSQDLGGADGYTF
TRBV2	TRBJ2-1	CADRGELYNEQFF
TRBV7-9	TRBJ1-1	CASSFPGSRMNTEAFF